The clone carrying this T cell receptor beta chain was detected a few times. Trimming stripped 3 bases from V and 6 bases from J, with 14 bases between. CDR1 is GTSNPN and CDR2 is SVGIG in the germline V gene (reference sequence). The length of the CDR3 is 13 residues. These data belong to a study of cytotoxic CD8 clonotypes in ibrutinib-treated CLL. At the level of the study: Across the patients, roughly 10 were relapsed/refractory, roughly 15 treatment-naive and under 18 IGHV unmutated.

Data came from immunoSEQ multiplex PCR; TCRdb stores just in-frame clones and leaves some out. The sample holds about 160,000 clones, 70% to 90% seen once. Sequencing used PBMCs, obtained at disease progression, from a patient treated with ibrutinib. The V and J genes are TRBV30 and TRBJ1-1; a weak D match, TRBD1 (6 bases). This clonotype was obtained from a human donor with chronic lymphocytic leukemia. The CDR3 nucleotides read TGTGCCTGGAGGACTTCAGGGGACGCTGAAGCTTTCTTT. This sequence encodes CAWRTSGDAEAFF.